This T cell receptor beta chain was found in a study of blood T cell repertoires in COVID-19. Across the study: Researchers got acute and convalescent COVID-19 samples from the United States, Italy and Spain.

Generated by immunoSEQ multiplex PCR, the TCRdb table keeps only in-frame clones and is missing some. The sample contains 300,000 to 400,000 clones, approximately 89% of which appear only once. From germline, CDR1 is MNHEY and CDR2 SMNVEV (reference sequence). With 5 bases clipped from V and 3 bases from J, the junction kept 13 bases outside the gene matches. This CDR3 contains 18 residues. V and J are TRBV27 and TRBJ1-4; 9 bases match TRBD1. This receptor was obtained from a woman in her sixties with COVID-19, enrolled during active disease. The sample comprised peripheral blood. CDR3 in DNA: TGTGCCAGCAGTCACCGGGACAGGGCCCTTGCAGCTAATGAAAAACTGTTTTTT. Its protein product is CASSHRDRALAANEKLFF.